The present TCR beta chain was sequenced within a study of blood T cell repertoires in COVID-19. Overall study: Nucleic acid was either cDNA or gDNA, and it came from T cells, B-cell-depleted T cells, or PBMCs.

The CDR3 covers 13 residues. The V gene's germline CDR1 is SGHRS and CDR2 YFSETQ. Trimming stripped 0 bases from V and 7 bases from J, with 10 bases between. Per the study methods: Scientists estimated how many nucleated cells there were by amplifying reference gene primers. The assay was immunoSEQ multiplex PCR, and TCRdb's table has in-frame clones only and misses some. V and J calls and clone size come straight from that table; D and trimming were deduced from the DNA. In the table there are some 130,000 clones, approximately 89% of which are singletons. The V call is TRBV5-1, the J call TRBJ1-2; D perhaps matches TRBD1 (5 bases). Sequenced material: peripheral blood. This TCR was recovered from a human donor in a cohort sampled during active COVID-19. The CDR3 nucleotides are TGCGCCAGCAGCTTGGAAGGGGTGGTTGGCTACACCTTC. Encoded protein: CASSLEGVVGYTF.